The present TCR beta chain was sequenced within a study of shared clonotypes between healthy human individuals. CDR3 length equals 17 residues. Study results and caveats: Richness estimates generally favored naive over memory subsets. The study found about 5.1% of naive CD4 clonotypes shared across several donors.

The assay was immunoSEQ multiplex PCR, and TCRdb's table has in-frame clones only and misses some. In the table there are around 1 million clones, more than 75% of which are singletons. As to this clone: Antigen specificity is unknown.

This clonotype was obtained from a man aged 18 to 29 in good health. Sequencing was done on a sample of memory CD4+ T cells sorted from blood. Noted subset: CD45RA-negative fraction. The chain is built from TRBV21-1 and TRBJ1-5. TRBV21-1 is a pseudogene locus. CDR3 residues: CASSNRAGGDSNQPQHF. CDR3 nucleotide sequence: TGTGCCAGCAGCAACCGCGCAGGGGGGGATAGCAATCAGCCCCAGCATTTT.